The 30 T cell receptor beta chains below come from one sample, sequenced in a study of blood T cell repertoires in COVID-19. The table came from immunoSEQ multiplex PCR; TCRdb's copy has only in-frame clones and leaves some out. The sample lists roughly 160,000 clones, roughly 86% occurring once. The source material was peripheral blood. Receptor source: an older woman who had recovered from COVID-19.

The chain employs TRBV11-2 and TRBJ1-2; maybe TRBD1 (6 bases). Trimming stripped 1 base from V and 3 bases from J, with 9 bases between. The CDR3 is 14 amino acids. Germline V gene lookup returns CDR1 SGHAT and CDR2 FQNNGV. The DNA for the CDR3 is TGTGCCAGCAGCTTAGGTAACAGGGACTATGGCTACACCTTC. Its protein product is CASSLGNRDYGYTF. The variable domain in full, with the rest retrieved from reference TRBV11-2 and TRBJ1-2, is EAGVAQSPRYKIIEKRQSVAFWCNPISGHATLYWYQQILGQGPKLLIQFQNNGVVDDSQLPKDRFSAERLKGVDSTLKIQPAKLEDSAVYLCASSLGNRDYGYTFGSGTRLTVV.

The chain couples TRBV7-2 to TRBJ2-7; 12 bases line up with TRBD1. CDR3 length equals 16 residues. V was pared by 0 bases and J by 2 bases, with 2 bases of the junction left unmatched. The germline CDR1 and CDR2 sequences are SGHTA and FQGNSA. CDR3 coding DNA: TGTGCCAGCAGCTTAGCGGGACAGGGGGCCCCCTACGAGCAGTACTTC. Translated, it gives CASSLAGQGAPYEQYF.

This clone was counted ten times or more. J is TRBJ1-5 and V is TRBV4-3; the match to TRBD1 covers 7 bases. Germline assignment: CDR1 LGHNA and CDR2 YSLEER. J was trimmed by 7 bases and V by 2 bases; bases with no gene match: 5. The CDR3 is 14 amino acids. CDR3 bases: TGCGCCAGCAGCCAAAACAGGGGTGGCCAGCCCCAGCATTTT. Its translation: CASSQNRGGQPQHF.

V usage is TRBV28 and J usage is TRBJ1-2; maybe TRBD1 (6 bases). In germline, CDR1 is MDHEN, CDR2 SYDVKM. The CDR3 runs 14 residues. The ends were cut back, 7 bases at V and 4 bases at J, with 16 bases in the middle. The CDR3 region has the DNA TGTGCCAGCATCCGAACAGGGTTGGTCTATGGCTACACCTTC. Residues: CASIRTGLVYGYTF.

Here the CDR3 reads CASSIPSLGELFF. The CDR3 nucleotides are TGTGCCAGTAGTATCCCCAGTCTGGGGGAGCTGTTTTTT. This chain links TRBV19 with TRBJ2-2; D unclear. The CDR3 spans 13 residues. Deletions cut 3 bases from V and 8 bases from J, with 10 bases between. CDR1 and CDR2 from the germline V gene are LNHDA and SQIVND (reference sequence).

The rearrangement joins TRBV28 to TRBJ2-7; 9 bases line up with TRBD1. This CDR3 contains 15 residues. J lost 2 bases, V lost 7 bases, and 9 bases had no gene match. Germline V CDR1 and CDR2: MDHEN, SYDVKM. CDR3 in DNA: TGTGCCAGCATCCCTCAGACAGGGGGAACCTACGAGCAGTACTTC. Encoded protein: CASIPQTGGTYEQYF.

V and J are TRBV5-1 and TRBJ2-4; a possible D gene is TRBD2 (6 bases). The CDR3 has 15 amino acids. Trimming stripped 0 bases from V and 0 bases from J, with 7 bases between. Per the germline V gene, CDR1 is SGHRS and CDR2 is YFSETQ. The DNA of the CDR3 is TGCGCCAGCAGCTTGGGGGGACTAGCCAAAAACATTCAGTACTTC. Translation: CASSLGGLAKNIQYF.

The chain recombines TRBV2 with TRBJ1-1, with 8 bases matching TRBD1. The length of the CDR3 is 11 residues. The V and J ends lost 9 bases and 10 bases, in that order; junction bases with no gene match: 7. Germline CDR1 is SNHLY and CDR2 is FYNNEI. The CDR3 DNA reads TGTGCCAGTGTAGAACAGGGGGTAGCTTTCTTT. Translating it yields CASVEQGVAFF.

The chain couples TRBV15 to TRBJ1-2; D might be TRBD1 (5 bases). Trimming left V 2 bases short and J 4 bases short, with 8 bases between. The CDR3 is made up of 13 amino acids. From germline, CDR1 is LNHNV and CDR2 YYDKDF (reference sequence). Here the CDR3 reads CATSRPDSYGYTF. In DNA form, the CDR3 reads TGTGCCACCAGCAGACCAGACAGCTATGGCTACACCTTC.

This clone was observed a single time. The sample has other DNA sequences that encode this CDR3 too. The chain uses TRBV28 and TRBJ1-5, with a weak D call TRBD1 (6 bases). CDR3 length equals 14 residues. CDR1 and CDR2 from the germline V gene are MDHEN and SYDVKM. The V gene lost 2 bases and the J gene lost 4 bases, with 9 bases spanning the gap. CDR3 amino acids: CASSLIQGNQPQHF. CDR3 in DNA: TGTGCCAGCAGTTTAATTCAGGGGAATCAGCCCCAGCATTTT.

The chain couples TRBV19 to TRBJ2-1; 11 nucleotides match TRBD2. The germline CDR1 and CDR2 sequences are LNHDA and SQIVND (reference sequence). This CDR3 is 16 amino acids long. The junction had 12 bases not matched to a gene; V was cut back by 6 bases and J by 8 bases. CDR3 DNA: TGTGCCAGTAGGGGGACTAGCGGACTTCTGGGGGATGAGCAGTTCTTC. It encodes CASRGTSGLLGDEQFF.

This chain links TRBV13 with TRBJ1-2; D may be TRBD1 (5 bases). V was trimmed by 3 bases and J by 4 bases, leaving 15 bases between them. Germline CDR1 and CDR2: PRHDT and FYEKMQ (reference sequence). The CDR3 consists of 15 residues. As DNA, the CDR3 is TGTGCCAGCAGCTTGGCGGGACGGGCCCGCTATGGCTACACCTTC. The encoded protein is CASSLAGRARYGYTF.

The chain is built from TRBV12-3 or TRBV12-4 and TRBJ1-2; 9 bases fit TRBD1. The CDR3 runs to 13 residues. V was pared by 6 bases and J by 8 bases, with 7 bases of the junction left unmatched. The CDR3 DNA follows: TGTGCCAGCAGCTCACAGGGGGCGGGCGGCTACACCTTC. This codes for CASSSQGAGGYTF.

The CDR3 protein is CAWRGQWNTGELFF. The DNA for the CDR3 is TGTGCCTGGAGGGGACAATGGAACACCGGGGAGCTGTTTTTT. The chain couples TRBV30 to TRBJ2-2; maybe TRBD1 (6 bases). CDR1 is GTSNPN, CDR2 SVGIG, per germline (reference sequence). The CDR3 is 14 residues long. The V gene lost 3 bases and the J gene lost 1 base, with 9 bases spanning the gap.

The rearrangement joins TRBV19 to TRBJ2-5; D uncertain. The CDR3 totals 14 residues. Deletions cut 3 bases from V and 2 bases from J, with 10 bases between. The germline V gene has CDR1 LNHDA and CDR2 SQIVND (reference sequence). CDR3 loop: CASSMLLRQETQYF. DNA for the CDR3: TGTGCCAGTAGTATGCTACTGAGACAAGAGACCCAGTACTTC.

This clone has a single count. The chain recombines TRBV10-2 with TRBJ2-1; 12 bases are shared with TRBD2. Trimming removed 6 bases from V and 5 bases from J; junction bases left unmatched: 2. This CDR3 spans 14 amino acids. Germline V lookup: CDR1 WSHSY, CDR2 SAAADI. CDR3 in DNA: TGCGCCAGCAGGCTAGCGGGGGGGAACAATGAGCAGTTCTTC. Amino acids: CASRLAGGNNEQFF.

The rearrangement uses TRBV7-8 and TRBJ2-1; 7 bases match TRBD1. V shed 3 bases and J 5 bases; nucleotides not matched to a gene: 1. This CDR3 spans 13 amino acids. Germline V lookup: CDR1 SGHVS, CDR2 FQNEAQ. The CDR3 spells CASSLDRNNEQFF. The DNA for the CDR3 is TGTGCCAGCAGCTTGGACAGGAACAATGAGCAGTTCTTC.

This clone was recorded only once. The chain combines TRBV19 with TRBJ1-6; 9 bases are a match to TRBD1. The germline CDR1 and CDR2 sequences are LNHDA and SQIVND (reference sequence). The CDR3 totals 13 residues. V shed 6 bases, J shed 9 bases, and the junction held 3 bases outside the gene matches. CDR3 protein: CASSGQGPSPLHF. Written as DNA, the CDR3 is TGTGCCAGTAGCGGACAGGGGCCTTCACCCCTCCACTTT.

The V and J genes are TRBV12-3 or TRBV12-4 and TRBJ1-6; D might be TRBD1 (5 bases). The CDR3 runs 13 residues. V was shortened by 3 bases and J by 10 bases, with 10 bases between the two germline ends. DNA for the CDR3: TGTGCCAGCAGTTTCAATGGGGCCTCACCCCTCCACTTT. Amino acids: CASSFNGASPLHF.

CDR3 region: CASSQQGYNSPLHF. For the CDR3, the DNA is TGTGCCAGCAGCCAACAGGGCTATAATTCACCCCTCCACTTT. This chain uses TRBV3-1 (or the pseudogene TRBV3-2) with TRBJ1-6; weak D call: TRBD1 (5 bases). Per the germline V gene, CDR1 is LGHDT and CDR2 is YNNKEL (reference sequence). The CDR3 spans 14 residues. Trimming took 2 bases from V and 3 from J, leaving 5 bases between them.

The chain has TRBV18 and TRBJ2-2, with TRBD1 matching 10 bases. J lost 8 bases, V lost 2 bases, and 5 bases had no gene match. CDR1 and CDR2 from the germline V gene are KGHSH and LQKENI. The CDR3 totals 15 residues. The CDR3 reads CASSPGTGAEGELFF. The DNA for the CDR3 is TGTGCCAGCTCACCAGGGACAGGGGCAGAAGGGGAGCTGTTTTTT. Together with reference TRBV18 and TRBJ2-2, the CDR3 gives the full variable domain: NAGVMQNPRHLVRRRGQEARLRCSPMKGHSHVYWYRQLPEEGLKFMVYLQKENIIDESGMPKERFSAEFPKEGPSILRIQQVVRGDSAAYFCASSPGTGAEGELFFGEGSRLTVL.

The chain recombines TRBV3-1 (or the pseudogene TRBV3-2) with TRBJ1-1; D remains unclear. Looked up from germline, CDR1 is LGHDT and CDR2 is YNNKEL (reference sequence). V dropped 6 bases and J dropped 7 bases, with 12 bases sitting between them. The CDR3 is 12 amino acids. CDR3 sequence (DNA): TGTGCCAGCAGTCAATCTGGAGATGAAGCTTTCTTT. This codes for CASSQSGDEAFF.

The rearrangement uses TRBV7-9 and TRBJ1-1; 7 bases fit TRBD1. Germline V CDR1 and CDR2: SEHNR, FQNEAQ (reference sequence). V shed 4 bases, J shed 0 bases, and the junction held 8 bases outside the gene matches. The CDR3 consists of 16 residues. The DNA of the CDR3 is TGTGCCAGCAGCTCCCGACCGACAGGGATGAACACTGAAGCTTTCTTT. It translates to CASSSRPTGMNTEAFF.

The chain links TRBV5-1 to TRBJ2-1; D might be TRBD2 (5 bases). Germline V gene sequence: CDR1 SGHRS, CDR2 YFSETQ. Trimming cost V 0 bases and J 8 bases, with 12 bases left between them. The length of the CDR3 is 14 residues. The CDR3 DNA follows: TGCGCCAGCAGCTTGGTGGAGGTGGCCGATGAGCAGTTCTTC. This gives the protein CASSLVEVADEQFF.

The CDR3 loop reads CASSPGGGFTEAFF. The CDR3 DNA sequence: TGTGCCAGCAGCCCAGGAGGGGGCTTCACTGAAGCTTTCTTT. The chain joins TRBV6-5 to TRBJ1-1; 7 bases line up with TRBD1. V gave up 6 bases and J gave up 4 bases; unmatched junction bases: 8. CDR1 and CDR2 from the germline V gene are MNHEY and SVGAGI. This CDR3 spans 14 amino acids.

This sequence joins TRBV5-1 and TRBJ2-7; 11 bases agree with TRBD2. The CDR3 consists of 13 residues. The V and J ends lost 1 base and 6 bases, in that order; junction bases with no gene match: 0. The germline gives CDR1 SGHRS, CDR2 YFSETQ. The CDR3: CASSLTSGGEQYF. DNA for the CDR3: TGCGCCAGCAGCTTGACTAGCGGGGGCGAGCAGTACTTC.

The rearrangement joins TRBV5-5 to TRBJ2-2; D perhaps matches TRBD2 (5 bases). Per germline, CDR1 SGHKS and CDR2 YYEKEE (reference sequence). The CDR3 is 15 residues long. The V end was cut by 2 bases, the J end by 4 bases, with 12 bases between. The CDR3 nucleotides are TGTGCCAGCAGCTTTTTCGGGGATGCCACCGGGGAGCTGTTTTTT. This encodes CASSFFGDATGELFF.

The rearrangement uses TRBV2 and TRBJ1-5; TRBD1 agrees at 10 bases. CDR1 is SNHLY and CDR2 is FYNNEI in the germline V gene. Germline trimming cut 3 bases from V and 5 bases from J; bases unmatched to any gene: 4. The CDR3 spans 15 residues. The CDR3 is CASSEGQGRHQPQHF. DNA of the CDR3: TGTGCCAGCAGTGAGGGACAGGGGAGGCATCAGCCCCAGCATTTT.

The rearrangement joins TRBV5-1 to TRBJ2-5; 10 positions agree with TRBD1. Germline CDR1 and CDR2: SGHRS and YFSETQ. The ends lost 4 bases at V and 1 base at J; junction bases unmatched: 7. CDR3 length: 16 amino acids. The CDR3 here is CASSNRQGASQETQYF. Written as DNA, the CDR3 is TGCGCCAGCAGCAACCGACAGGGGGCGAGCCAAGAGACCCAGTACTTC.

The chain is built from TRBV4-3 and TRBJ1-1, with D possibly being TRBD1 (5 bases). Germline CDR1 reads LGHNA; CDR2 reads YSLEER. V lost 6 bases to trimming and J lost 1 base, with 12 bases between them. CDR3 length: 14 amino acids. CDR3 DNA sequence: TGCGCCAGCAGTCACGGGGGGGGGAACACTGAAGCTTTCTTT. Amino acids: CASSHGGGNTEAFF.